One and the same sample provided the 26 T cell receptor beta chains below, sequenced in a study of cytomegalovirus exposure and HLA in healthy donors (dated by TCRdb to about 2017). Libraries were made using the immunoSEQ multiplex PCR assay. The multiplex PCR relied on a mix of 60 forward primers for TCR Vbeta segments and 13 reverse primers for TCR Jbeta segments. Not all clones reach the TCRdb copy of this immuneACCESS table, which keeps in-frame sequences only. Checked studies attribute under half of the gap to unresolved V genes and leave the rest unexplained. In this sample the table shows 150,000 or so clones, around 80% of which occur a single time. The top ten clones comprise 1% of the sample. Sequenced: PBMCs. The source of these receptors is a woman aged 50 to 60 in good health and CMV-seropositive.

The chain carries TRBV5-4 and TRBJ2-7, with TRBD2 identical over 8 bases. CDR1 and CDR2 from the germline V gene are SGHNT and YYREEE (reference sequence). Trimming took 4 bases from V and 7 from J; bases not matched to a gene: 13. This CDR3 contains 15 residues. The CDR3 spells CASSLEPGGPVEQYF. CDR3 DNA: TGTGCCAGCAGCCTGGAGCCGGGAGGGCCTGTTGAGCAGTACTTC.

Comments on this clone: A junction boundary mismatches the germline segment, possibly from a read error. The rearrangement uses TRBV7-9 and TRBJ1-1; D is ambiguous. Germline V lookup: CDR1 SEHNR, CDR2 FQNEAQ (reference sequence). The CDR3 is made up of 15 amino acids. CDR3 DNA sequence: TGTTCCAGCAGCTTAGATGAGGGAATCTACACTGAAGCTTTCTTT. It is translated as CSSSLDEGIYTEAFF.

This clone came up once. The rearrangement joins TRBV7-9 to TRBJ1-6, with D tentatively TRBD1 (5 bases). This CDR3 contains 15 residues. V was cut by 4 bases and J by 7 bases, with 14 bases left in between. Looked up from germline, CDR1 is SEHNR and CDR2 is FQNEAQ (reference sequence). In DNA form, the CDR3 reads TGTGCCAGCAGCTCGTTAGGGGAAGTCAATTCACCCCTCCACTTT. Translated, it gives CASSSLGEVNSPLHF.

The chain couples TRBV6-6 to TRBJ2-1; 7 bases are shared with TRBD2. The CDR3 runs 14 residues. Germline V lookup: CDR1 MNHNY, CDR2 SVGAGI (reference sequence). J lost 0 bases, V lost 6 bases, and 2 bases had no gene match. Written as DNA, the CDR3 is TGTGCCAGCAGGCGGGAGAGCTCCTACAATGAGCAGTTCTTC. Translating it yields CASRRESSYNEQFF.

The V and J genes are TRBV5-6 and TRBJ2-1, with unresolved D. Germline assignment: CDR1 SGHDT and CDR2 YYEEEE. CDR3 length equals 14 residues. V gave up 6 bases and J gave up 6 bases, with 16 bases separating them. CDR3 protein: CASTYSSLPNEQFF. CDR3 DNA: TGTGCCAGCACCTACAGCTCTTTGCCCAATGAGCAGTTCTTC.

The V call is TRBV9, the J call TRBJ2-2; tentatively, D is TRBD1 (5 bases). The germline gives CDR1 SGDLS, CDR2 YYNGEE. V lost 1 base, J lost 3 bases, and 10 bases lay in between. The CDR3 contains 15 residues. Here the CDR3 reads CASSVSRVDTGELFF. DNA of the CDR3: TGTGCCAGCAGCGTAAGCAGGGTGGACACCGGGGAGCTGTTTTTT.

The rearrangement links TRBV5-1 to TRBJ1-2; D remains ambiguous. From germline, CDR1 is SGHRS and CDR2 YFSETQ. Trimming removed 0 bases from V and 5 bases from J, with 8 bases in between. There are 13 residues in the CDR3. CDR3 nucleotides: TGCGCCAGCAGCTTGGCAGGTCTATATGGCTACACCTTC. This codes for CASSLAGLYGYTF.

The rearrangement uses TRBV5-3 and TRBJ1-5; 11 bases map to TRBD1. TRBV5-3 falls under the ORF class, with uncertain function. The CDR3 has 18 residues. V lost 0 bases to trimming and J lost 3 bases; unmatched junction nucleotides: 8. The CDR3 sequence is CARSLDGDRGVNNQPQHF. The CDR3 DNA reads as TGTGCCAGAAGCTTGGATGGGGACAGGGGGGTCAACAATCAGCCCCAGCATTTT.

The count of this clone is one. This chain links TRBV4-3 with TRBJ2-1, with 7 positions matching TRBD2. The junction had 8 bases not matched to a gene; V was cut back by 0 bases and J by 0 bases. Germline V gene lookup returns CDR1 LGHNA and CDR2 YSLEER. The CDR3 consists of 18 residues. CDR3 amino acids: CASSQDWGGESSYNEQFF. The CDR3 nucleotides read TGCGCCAGCAGCCAAGATTGGGGAGGGGAGAGCTCCTACAATGAGCAGTTCTTC.

The chain uses TRBV7-3 and TRBJ2-6, with TRBD1 matching over 8 bases. The CDR3 runs to 17 residues. J lost 4 bases, V lost 5 bases, and 10 bases had no gene match. Germline assignment: CDR1 SGHTA and CDR2 FQGTGA. The CDR3 loop is CASSPQGVRLGANVLTF. The DNA of the CDR3 is TGTGCCAGCAGCCCACAGGGGGTAAGGCTCGGGGCCAACGTCCTGACTTTC.

CDR3 DNA: TGTGCCAGCGGCCGGGACAGGGGTTTCGGCGAGCAGTACTTC. Amino acids: CASGRDRGFGEQYF. This chain joins TRBV28 and TRBJ2-7, with TRBD1 identical over 10 bases. V lost 8 bases to trimming and J lost 6 bases; unmatched junction nucleotides: 10. The germline V gene has CDR1 MDHEN and CDR2 SYDVKM. This CDR3 has 14 residues.

The genes are TRBV5-1 and TRBJ1-1; TRBD1 might be the D (5 bases). CDR1 SGHRS and CDR2 YFSETQ come from the germline V gene. Trimming stripped 1 base from V and 4 bases from J, with 11 bases between. The CDR3 sequence is 14 residues long. The CDR3 here is CASSLNTDSTEAFF. The DNA of the CDR3 is TGCGCCAGCAGCTTGAACACCGACAGCACTGAAGCTTTCTTT.

This clone was seen more than once but under ten times. The genes are TRBV27 and TRBJ2-7, with D possibly being TRBD1 (6 bases). V lost 3 bases and J 1 base, leaving 7 bases between the germline ends. Looked up from germline, CDR1 is MNHEY and CDR2 is SMNVEV (reference sequence). The CDR3 is made up of 13 amino acids. DNA of the CDR3: TGTGCCAGCAGTTTTCAGGGGTCCTACGAGCAGTACTTC. Translation: CASSFQGSYEQYF.

The chain combines TRBV5-8 with TRBJ1-2, with D uncertain. V lost 4 bases, J lost 0 bases, and 10 bases lay in between. Germline V gene sequence: CDR1 SGHTS, CDR2 YDEGEE. The CDR3 contains 14 residues. CDR3 coding DNA: TGTGCCAGCAGCCGGCGGGTGTCTAACTATGGCTACACCTTC. This codes for CASSRRVSNYGYTF. Drawing the rest from reference TRBV5-8 and TRBJ1-2, the complete variable domain is EAGVTQSPTHLIKTRGQQATLRCSPISGHTSVYWYQQALGLGLQFLLWYDEGEERNRGNFPPRFSGRQFPNYSSELNVNALELEDSALYLCASSRRVSNYGYTFGSGTRLTVV.

Concerning this clone: At one of its ends the junction is not consistent with the germline gene, which may arise from a read error. The rearrangement links TRBV7-9 to TRBJ2-7, with TRBD1 matching 7 bases. The germline CDR1 and CDR2 sequences are SEHNR and FQNEAQ (reference sequence). The CDR3 length is 15 residues. The chain's CDR3 is CSSSLVSDRLYEQYF. As DNA, the CDR3 is TGTTCCAGCAGCTTAGTCTCGGACAGGTTGTACGAGCAGTACTTC. The variable domain in full, with the rest retrieved from reference TRBV7-9 and TRBJ2-7, is DTGVSQNPRHKITKRGQNVTFRCDPISEHNRLYWYRQTLGQGPEFLTYFQNEAQLEKSRLLSDRFSAERPKGSFSTLEIQRTEQGDSAMYLCSSSLVSDRLYEQYFGPGTRLTVT.

The rearrangement uses TRBV30 and TRBJ1-6; 9 nucleotides match TRBD1. V trimming: 0 bases; J trimming: 11 bases; junction bases outside the gene matches: 5. Germline V gives CDR1 GTSNPN, CDR2 SVGIG (reference sequence). The CDR3 has 14 residues. The CDR3 loop is CAWSVPGQGTPLHF. CDR3 nucleotides: TGTGCCTGGAGTGTCCCGGGACAGGGTACACCCCTCCACTTT.

This chain connects TRBV19 to TRBJ2-5; TRBD2 is a possible D gene (6 bases). The DNA end is a closer match to TRBJ2-7, so the J assignment may be wrong. This CDR3 is built from 16 residues. Germline V gives CDR1 LNHDA, CDR2 SQIVND (reference sequence). In DNA, the CDR3 is TGTGCCAGTAGTATAGTCGGGGGAGCAACAGGCTACGAGCAGTACTTC. It is translated as CASSIVGGATGYEQYF.

This clone has a handful of counts. The chain couples TRBV28 to TRBJ1-2; tentatively, D is TRBD1 (5 bases). Deletions cut 5 bases from V and 7 bases from J, with 17 bases between. The CDR3 loop spans 14 amino acids. Germline V gene sequence: CDR1 MDHEN, CDR2 SYDVKM. In nucleotides, the CDR3 is TGTGCCAGCAGTACTCTCCCAGGGTCGGGTGGCTACACCTTC. This encodes CASSTLPGSGGYTF.

V gene TRBV28 combines with J gene TRBJ2-4, with 9 bases fitting TRBD1. There are 13 residues in the CDR3. Germline CDR1 reads MDHEN; CDR2 reads SYDVKM. With V trimmed by 6 bases and J by 6 bases, 3 bases remained unmatched. DNA for the CDR3: TGTGCCAGCAGGCTGACAGGGGGAAACATTCAGTACTTC. Translation: CASRLTGGNIQYF.

The chain joins TRBV6-5 to TRBJ1-6; D is unresolved. V was trimmed by 0 bases and J by 7 bases, leaving 13 bases between them. There are 16 residues in the CDR3. Germline CDR1 is MNHEY and CDR2 is SVGAGI. The CDR3 sequence is CASSYSGRTVNSPLHF. The CDR3 coding sequence is TGTGCCAGCAGTTACTCCGGCAGGACTGTAAATTCACCCCTCCACTTT.

V and J are TRBV7-9 and TRBJ2-1; the D gene is possibly TRBD2 (5 bases). The CDR3 is 14 residues long. Germline assignment: CDR1 SEHNR and CDR2 FQNEAQ (reference sequence). The V and J ends lost 0 bases and 2 bases respectively, with 5 bases between them. The CDR3 region has the DNA TGTGCCAGCAGCTTAGCGGGAGCCTACAATGAGCAGTTCTTC. Its protein is CASSLAGAYNEQFF.

The chain couples TRBV5-4 to TRBJ2-1; 7 bases line up with TRBD1. The CDR3 is 16 amino acids. The J segment lost 4 bases and the V segment lost 4 bases, leaving 11 bases of the junction unmatched. Looked up from germline, CDR1 is SGHNT and CDR2 is YYREEE (reference sequence). CDR3 coding DNA: TGTGCCAGCAGCAGCTCCGCCGGGACAGTGTACAATGAGCAGTTCTTC. Its protein product is CASSSSAGTVYNEQFF.

The V call is TRBV19, the J call TRBJ1-1; weak D call: TRBD1 (5 bases). Germline CDR1 reads LNHDA; CDR2 reads SQIVND (reference sequence). The CDR3 is 12 residues long. V lost 7 bases and J 9 bases, leaving 15 bases between the germline ends. The CDR3 DNA reads TGTGCCAGTACAGGGTCGAGACTGCAAGCTTTCTTT. Its translation is CASTGSRLQAFF.

This rearrangement joins TRBV7-8 to TRBJ1-6, with TRBD1 as a possible D gene (6 bases). The CDR3 covers 15 residues. Germline CDR1 is SGHVS and CDR2 is FQNEAQ. Trimming took 2 bases from V and 9 from J, leaving 14 bases between them. In DNA, the CDR3 is TGTGCCAGCAGCTTATATGGGGGCGGCGGTTCACCCCTCCACTTT. This codes for CASSLYGGGGSPLHF.

The chain couples TRBV4-3 to TRBJ1-2; D is perhaps TRBD1 (6 bases). Germline CDR1 LGHNA, CDR2 YSLEER. The V end lost 3 bases, the J end lost 4 bases, and 12 bases lay between the germline ends. The CDR3 consists of 14 residues. For the CDR3, the DNA is TGCGCCAGCAGCCAGGTAGACAGGACCTATGGCTACACCTTC. Translation gives CASSQVDRTYGYTF.

The chain couples TRBV6-5 to TRBJ1-1, with 7 bases that match TRBD1. CDR1 and CDR2 (germline): MNHEY, SVGAGI. J gave up 0 bases and V 4 bases, and 8 bases lay outside the gene matches. The CDR3 covers 16 residues. CDR3 region: CASSSRGEIMNTEAFF. The CDR3 DNA reads as TGTGCCAGCAGTTCCAGGGGGGAGATTATGAACACTGAAGCTTTCTTT.